This record covers a single TCR beta chain. Its antigen target is currently unknown. Germline and junction disagree at one end, which may indicate a read error. The CDR3 starts with the cysteine, ends with the phenylalanine, and has 14 residues. This entry keeps only the CDR3 DNA: 42 bases, framed from base 1. According to the germline V gene, CDR1 reads SGHVS and CDR2 reads FNYEAQ. The patients picked for sequencing were ones in whom flow cytometry had shown an expansion of CD8+CD57+ cells. All patients had severe acquired aplastic anemia diagnosed by International Study of Aplastic Anemia and Agranulocytosis and Camitta criteria. Patients had received no therapy at the time of blood sampling. The study deep-sequenced TCR repertoires of sorted CD4+ and CD8+ blood T cells from severe aplastic anemia patients and healthy subjects. In the USA, patient enrollment took place under clinicaltrials.gov protocols 00001620, 01623167, 00001397, 00071045, 00081523 and 00961064. Ficoll-Paque density gradient centrifugation was used to isolate peripheral blood mononuclear cells. Before DNA extraction, CD4+ and CD8+ T cells were sorted with FACS or magnetic beads.

These data come from a study of CD8+CD57+ T cells in acquired aplastic anemia (dated by TCRdb to the late 2010s). As for the study more broadly: Extracted DNA from sorted CD4+ and CD8+ cells averaged about 3 ug, ranging from about 0.17 to 30 ug. CD8+CD57+ expansion was defined as frequency above the mean frequency observed in healthy subjects.

Profiling of TCR beta VDJ combinations and CDR3 sequences used genomic DNA as the template. TCR repertoire sequencing was run on an Illumina HiSeq 2000. The authors' analysis ran thus. Repertoires were assessed using TRBV/TRBJ rearrangement plots, CDR3 size and DJ length profiles, and Simpson's diversity index. The immunodominant clone was defined as the most abundant DNA sequence in deep sequencing data. CDR3 amino acid sequences were checked for sharing across subjects and were also compared against the VDJdb database and published repertoires. TCRdb trimmed the raw reads at Q25, called clones with MiXCR and kept productive beta chains. Duplicate CDR3 protein sequences are folded into a single record with the most common DNA and genes. The authors' filters were not applied to this entry. This sample is represented by roughly 250,000 distinct CDR3 sequences; around 82% of them were singletons. The biggest ten clones account for 35% to 50% of the sample.

On the study overall, not on this receptor specifically: Between patients and healthy controls, no significant difference in CD8+ Simpson's diversity was found (P=0.060). Roughly 30 CD8+ CDR3 sequences were found to be shared between patients and controls, but these sequences appeared to be highly expressed in patients and within the immunodominant clones of the patients.

The specimen sequenced was sorted CD4+, CD8+, or CD8+CD57+ T cells (not recorded which) from PBMCs. The TCR originated in a human donor with aplastic anemia. This chain joins TRBV7-6 to TRBJ2-3, with TRBD2 as a weak D call on 7 bases. The nucleotide sequence is given as TGTGCCAGCACCCTAGGGGGGGTCCCCTCTACGCCCAACTTT. It codes for CASTLGGVPSTPNF.